Presented here are 28 T cell receptor beta chains from one specimen sequenced in a study of blood T cell repertoires in COVID-19. This table comes from immunoSEQ multiplex PCR, and its TCRdb copy is limited to in-frame clones, with some not included. The sample includes some 120,000 clones, around 82% of them seen just once. The sequenced material came from peripheral blood. The source is an elderly man with active or convalescent COVID-19.

This chain uses TRBV18 with TRBJ2-7; tentatively, D is TRBD1 (5 bases). Germline values: CDR1 KGHSH, CDR2 LQKENI. Trimming took 2 bases from V and 4 from J, leaving 9 bases between them. This CDR3 spans 13 amino acids. The CDR3 DNA reads TGTGCCAGCTCACCAGCCCAGGGATACGAGCAGTACTTC. Its translation is CASSPAQGYEQYF.

The chain is built from TRBV3-1 (or the pseudogene TRBV3-2) and TRBJ2-7, with 13 bases lining up with TRBD2. V lost 3 bases to trimming and J lost 4 bases; unmatched junction nucleotides: 0. The germline gives CDR1 LGHDT, CDR2 YNNKEL (reference sequence). CDR3 size: 14 residues. The CDR3 here is CASSQGLAGYEQYF. CDR3 sequence (DNA): TGTGCCAGCAGCCAGGGACTAGCGGGGTACGAGCAGTACTTC.

This clone was seen only once. The rearrangement joins TRBV2 to TRBJ1-1; no firm D call. The V gene lost 6 bases and the J gene lost 0 bases, with 17 bases spanning the gap. CDR1 and CDR2 (germline): SNHLY, FYNNEI. The CDR3 has 16 residues. The DNA for the CDR3 is TGTGCCAGCAGAGCTTACCAGAACTACATGAACACTGAAGCTTTCTTT. It encodes CASRAYQNYMNTEAFF.

This clone was seen only once. The rearrangement links TRBV7-2 to TRBJ1-6, with D tentatively TRBD1 (5 bases). This CDR3 has 17 residues. The V gene lost 2 bases and the J gene lost 7 bases, with 18 bases spanning the gap. Germline V lookup: CDR1 SGHTA, CDR2 FQGNSA. The chain's CDR3 is CASSLSPAGITNSPLHF. CDR3 in DNA: TGTGCCAGCAGCTTAAGCCCCGCAGGGATTACGAATTCACCCCTCCACTTT.

This chain connects TRBV10-3 to TRBJ2-2; TRBD1 agrees at 10 bases. CDR1 and CDR2 (germline): ENHRY, SYGVKD. V was pared by 0 bases and J by 4 bases, with 11 bases of the junction left unmatched. This CDR3 has 19 residues. The CDR3 is CAISESGRQGASGTGELFF. Here the CDR3 DNA reads TGTGCCATCAGTGAGTCAGGGAGACAGGGGGCGTCGGGCACCGGGGAGCTGTTTTTT.

The chain carries TRBV19 and TRBJ1-4; perhaps TRBD1 as D (6 bases). This CDR3 has 14 residues. Trimming took off 8 bases at V and 5 bases at J, with 15 bases between the two ends. CDR1 and CDR2 from the germline V gene are LNHDA and SQIVND (reference sequence). The DNA for the CDR3 is TGTGCCAGTGGCCAGGGGCTAGGGAATGAAAAACTGTTTTTT. Protein sequence: CASGQGLGNEKLFF.

V gene TRBV4-1 combines with J gene TRBJ2-5; D is perhaps TRBD1 (5 bases). Trimming took 2 bases from V and 2 from J, leaving 9 bases between them. This CDR3 spans 14 amino acids. Germline V gene lookup returns CDR1 MGHRA and CDR2 YSYEKL. The CDR3 is CASSQIGHQETQYF. CDR3 sequence (DNA): TGCGCCAGCAGCCAAATCGGACATCAAGAGACCCAGTACTTC.

This chain connects TRBV7-3 to TRBJ2-3; TRBD2 might be the D (5 bases). Germline V gene data show CDR1 as SGHTA and CDR2 as FQGTGA. CDR3 length equals 14 residues. V dropped 2 bases and J dropped 4 bases, with 10 bases sitting between them. The CDR3 DNA follows: TGTGCCAGCAGCTTAGGAGGCAGCGCAGATACGCAGTATTTT. It translates to CASSLGGSADTQYF.

This clone was detected only a few times. The V and J genes are TRBV19 and TRBJ1-5; TRBD1 matches 8 bases. V shed 8 bases and J 3 bases; nucleotides not matched to a gene: 6. The length of the CDR3 is 14 residues. Germline CDR1 reads LNHDA; CDR2 reads SQIVND (reference sequence). CDR3 in amino acids: CASDGQGYNQPQHF. In nucleotides, the CDR3 is TGTGCCAGTGATGGACAGGGATACAATCAGCCCCAGCATTTT.

The genes are TRBV6-6 and TRBJ1-4; maybe TRBD1 (5 bases). V lost 4 bases and J lost 8, with 17 bases in between. This CDR3 is built from 15 residues. In germline, CDR1 is MNHNY, CDR2 SVGAGI (reference sequence). DNA for the CDR3: TGTGCCAGCAGTTCCGGACAAACAGCTGGGGAAAAACTGTTTTTT. This codes for CASSSGQTAGEKLFF.

CDR3 sequence reads: CASSPDRVYYEQYF. CDR3 nucleotides: TGTGCCAGCAGCCCGGACAGGGTTTATTACGAGCAGTACTTC. This chain connects TRBV11-2 to TRBJ2-7, with TRBD1 identical over 8 bases. V lost 5 bases and J lost 4; bases outside the gene matches: 7. The CDR3 runs 14 residues. CDR1 and CDR2 from the germline V gene are SGHAT and FQNNGV.

The chain carries TRBV10-3 and TRBJ1-4; 8 bases align to TRBD1. The germline gives CDR1 ENHRY, CDR2 SYGVKD. The CDR3 spans 14 residues. Trimming took 3 bases from V and 7 from J; bases not matched to a gene: 4. CDR3 bases: TGTGCCATCAGTGACGGACAGGGAGGTGAAAAACTGTTTTTT. This gives the protein CAISDGQGGEKLFF.

The sample holds many counts of this clone. The chain employs TRBV5-4 and TRBJ2-2; 8 bases map to TRBD1. Trimming removed 4 bases from V and 4 bases from J; junction bases left unmatched: 9. The CDR3 loop spans 16 amino acids. CDR1 and CDR2 from the germline V gene are SGHNT and YYREEE (reference sequence). The CDR3, as DNA: TGTGCCAGCAGCCCGCAGGGGGCTGTCGGCACCGGGGAGCTGTTTTTT. Translation gives CASSPQGAVGTGELFF.

This clone was counted only a few times. The V gene is TRBV7-9, the J gene TRBJ2-7; perhaps TRBD2 as D (5 bases). V dropped 5 bases and J dropped 0 bases, with 14 bases sitting between them. Germline V gives CDR1 SEHNR, CDR2 FQNEAQ (reference sequence). The CDR3 runs to 15 residues. CDR3 loop: CASSPYAGSSYEQYF. In nucleotides, the CDR3 is TGTGCCAGCAGCCCCTATGCGGGCAGCTCCTACGAGCAGTACTTC.

This chain links TRBV10-3 with TRBJ1-5; 9 bases map to TRBD1. Germline trimming cut 10 bases from V and 7 bases from J; bases unmatched to any gene: 11. CDR3 size: 14 residues. Germline loops: CDR1 ENHRY, CDR2 SYGVKD. CDR3 coding DNA: TGTGCCACGGGGGAAACAGGGGGCGGACAGCCCCAGCATTTT. It codes for CATGETGGGQPQHF.

The rearrangement joins TRBV30 to TRBJ1-5, with 8 bases matching TRBD1. The CDR3 has 12 residues. Trimming removed 4 bases from V and 4 bases from J; junction bases left unmatched: 0. Germline CDR1 is GTSNPN and CDR2 is SVGIG (reference sequence). The CDR3: CAWNRGNQPQHF. CDR3 DNA sequence: TGTGCCTGGAACAGGGGGAATCAGCCCCAGCATTTT.

This clone was seen just once. This chain uses TRBV7-2 with TRBJ1-2; TRBD1 matches 7 bases. Germline V lookup: CDR1 SGHTA, CDR2 FQGNSA. After removal of 1 base from V and 3 bases from J, the junction contained 2 bases not matched to a gene. CDR3 length: 14 amino acids. The CDR3 DNA reads as TGTGCCAGCAGCTTAGTTACAGGGGACTATGGCTACACCTTC. Encoded protein: CASSLVTGDYGYTF.

The V gene is TRBV18, the J gene TRBJ2-5, with D possibly matching TRBD1 (6 bases). This CDR3 spans 16 amino acids. The germline V gene has CDR1 KGHSH and CDR2 LQKENI. The V end lost 4 bases, the J end lost 4 bases, and 19 bases lay between the germline ends. The CDR3 DNA sequence: TGTGCCAGCTCACTTCGTCAGCAGGGGCATGGAGAGACCCAGTACTTC. Encoded protein: CASSLRQQGHGETQYF. The full variable domain, its missing parts supplied by reference TRBV18 and TRBJ2-5, is NAGVMQNPRHLVRRRGQEARLRCSPMKGHSHVYWYRQLPEEGLKFMVYLQKENIIDESGMPKERFSAEFPKEGPSILRIQQVVRGDSAAYFCASSLRQQGHGETQYFGPGTRLLVL.

The chain links TRBV9 to TRBJ2-1; 9 nucleotides match TRBD2. CDR1 SGDLS and CDR2 YYNGEE come from the germline V gene. Unmatched junction bases numbered 3, after V lost 1 base and J lost 4 bases. The CDR3 loop spans 15 amino acids. The chain's CDR3 is CASSVIAGAYNEQFF. The DNA of the CDR3 is TGTGCCAGCAGCGTAATAGCGGGGGCTTACAATGAGCAGTTCTTC.

The gene calls are TRBV4-1 and TRBJ2-2; 8 bases are shared with TRBD1. J gave up 7 bases and V 0 bases, and 10 bases lay outside the gene matches. Germline loops: CDR1 MGHRA, CDR2 YSYEKL. The CDR3 contains 17 residues. In DNA form, the CDR3 reads TGCGCCAGCAGCCAAGATATGAGCAGGGGGCAGGACGGGGAGCTGTTTTTT. Protein sequence: CASSQDMSRGQDGELFF.

The chain couples TRBV6-2 or TRBV6-3 to TRBJ1-2; D ambiguous. The V end was cut by 6 bases, the J end by 8 bases, with 16 bases between. There are 13 residues in the CDR3. Germline-derived CDR1 and CDR2 are MNHEY and SVGEGT. CDR3 sequence (DNA): TGTGCCAGCAGCCACCAAATGGTGGAGGGCTACACCTTC. As protein: CASSHQMVEGYTF.

The gene calls are TRBV12-3 or TRBV12-4 and TRBJ1-4; D is undetermined. The CDR3 extends over 13 amino acids. Trimming cost V 5 bases and J 3 bases, with 7 bases left between them. CDR3 nucleotides: TGTGCCAGCAGTGTAGTCTCTAATGAAAAACTGTTTTTT. Translating gives CASSVVSNEKLFF.

V and J are TRBV9 and TRBJ2-1, with 11 bases lining up with TRBD2. This CDR3 region has 16 residues. The junction had 3 bases not matched to a gene; V was cut back by 4 bases and J by 0 bases. The germline CDR1 and CDR2 sequences are SGDLS and YYNGEE. In DNA form, the CDR3 reads TGTGCCAGCAGCCTGGGACTAGCGGACTCCTACAATGAGCAGTTCTTC. Translated: CASSLGLADSYNEQFF.

This chain joins TRBV4-3 and TRBJ1-1, with TRBD1 identical over 7 bases. Germline V gives CDR1 LGHNA, CDR2 YSLEER. CDR3 length: 16 residues. With 0 bases clipped from V and 1 base from J, the junction kept 5 bases outside the gene matches. The CDR3 nucleotides are TGCGCCAGCAGCCAAGATCGGGGACAGTCGAACACTGAAGCTTTCTTT. It encodes CASSQDRGQSNTEAFF.

The rearrangement joins TRBV29-1 to TRBJ2-1; 9 nucleotides match TRBD1. V shed 3 bases, J shed 5 bases, and the junction held 8 bases outside the gene matches. The V gene's germline CDR1 is SQVTM and CDR2 ANQGSEA. The CDR3 has 15 residues. This CDR3 reads CSVDSGTGWNNEQFF. CDR3 DNA: TGCAGCGTTGATTCCGGGACAGGGTGGAACAATGAGCAGTTCTTC.

This chain uses TRBV5-1 with TRBJ2-5, with D maybe TRBD2 (5 bases). The germline V and J ends were trimmed by 5 bases and 4 bases, with 21 bases remaining between them. CDR3 size: 16 residues. Per germline, CDR1 SGHRS and CDR2 YFSETQ. The CDR3 DNA is TGCGCCAGCAGTCCTCGGTTGGGGAAAGGAGGAGAGACCCAGTACTTC. Its translation is CASSPRLGKGGETQYF.

This clone has just one count. The chain is built from TRBV7-5 and TRBJ2-3; the table's D gene call, TRBD2, was not cross checked with the DNA. TRBV7-5 is deemed a pseudogene. CDR3 size: 14 residues. CDR3 protein: CVRSYIAGGNTQYF. Here the CDR3 DNA reads TGTGTCAGAAGCTACATAGCGGGGGGGAATACGCAGTATTTT.

There are a few counts of this clone. The genes are TRBV4-3 and TRBJ2-7, with 9 positions matching TRBD1. Trimming at V came to 5 bases and at J to 3 bases, leaving 5 bases not matched to a gene. CDR3 length: 14 residues. Germline V gene sequence: CDR1 LGHNA, CDR2 YSLEER. DNA of the CDR3: TGCGCCAGCAGCGCCGGGACAGGGAACTACGAGCAGTACTTC. Protein sequence: CASSAGTGNYEQYF.